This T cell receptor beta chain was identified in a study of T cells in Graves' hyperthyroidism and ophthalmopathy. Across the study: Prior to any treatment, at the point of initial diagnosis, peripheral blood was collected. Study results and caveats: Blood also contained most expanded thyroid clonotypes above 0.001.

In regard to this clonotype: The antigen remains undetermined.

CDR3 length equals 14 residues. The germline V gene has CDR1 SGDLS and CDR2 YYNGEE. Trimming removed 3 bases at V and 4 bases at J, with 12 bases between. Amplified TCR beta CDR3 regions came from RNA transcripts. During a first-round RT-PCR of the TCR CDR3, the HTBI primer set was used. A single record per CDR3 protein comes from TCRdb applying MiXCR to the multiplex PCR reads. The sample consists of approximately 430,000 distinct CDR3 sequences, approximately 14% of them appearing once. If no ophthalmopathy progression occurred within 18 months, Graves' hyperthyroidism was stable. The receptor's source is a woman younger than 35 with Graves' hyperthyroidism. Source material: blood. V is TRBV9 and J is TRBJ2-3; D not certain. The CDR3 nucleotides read TGTGCCAGCAGCGCACAACAATACTCAGATACGCAGTATTTT. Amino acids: CASSAQQYSDTQYF.